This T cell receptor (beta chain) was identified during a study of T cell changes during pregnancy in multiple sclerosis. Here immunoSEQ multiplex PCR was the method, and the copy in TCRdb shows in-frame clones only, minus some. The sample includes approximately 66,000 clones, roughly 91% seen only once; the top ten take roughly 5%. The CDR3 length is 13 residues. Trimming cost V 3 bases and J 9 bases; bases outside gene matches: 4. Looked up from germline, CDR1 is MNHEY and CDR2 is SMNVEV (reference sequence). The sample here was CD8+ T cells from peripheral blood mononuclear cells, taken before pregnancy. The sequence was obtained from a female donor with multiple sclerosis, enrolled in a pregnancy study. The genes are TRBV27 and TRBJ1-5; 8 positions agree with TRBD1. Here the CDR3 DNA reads TGTGCCAGCAGTTTGACAGGGGTTGGGCCCCAGCATTTT. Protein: CASSLTGVGPQHF.